This passage covers 30 T cell receptor beta chains from one sample sequenced in a study of beta chain features in type 1 diabetes. Whole-study results and caveats: All four CD4+ subsets of Type 1 diabetes patients contained TCRB CDR3s that were moderately but significantly shorter.

The whole isolated RNA underwent reverse transcription, so sequencing captured expressed TCRB transcripts. The assay was immunoSEQ multiplex PCR, and TCRdb's table has in-frame clones only and misses some. The top ten clones hold roughly 0.72% of a sample with 150,000 to 200,000 clones, 7% to 9.5% of them seen once. Antigens of these TCRs are unknown. Sequenced material: central memory CD4+ T cells from blood. These receptors were obtained from a woman in her twenties or thirties with type 1 diabetes.

The chain combines TRBV11-2 with TRBJ2-1; tentatively, D is TRBD2 (7 bases). With 1 base removed from V and 3 bases from J, the gap between germline ends came to 10 bases. Germline V gives CDR1 SGHAT, CDR2 FQNNGV. The CDR3 extends over 15 amino acids. CDR3 in DNA: TGTGCCAGCAGCTTAGGGGGGGGCATCTACAATGAGCAGTTCTTC. This translates into CASSLGGGIYNEQFF.

The V gene is TRBV15, the J gene TRBJ2-3, with TRBD1 as a possible D gene (5 bases). The length of the CDR3 is 14 residues. CDR1 and CDR2 (germline): LNHNV, YYDKDF (reference sequence). The V end lost 4 bases, the J end lost 4 bases, and 12 bases lay between the germline ends. The CDR3 loop reads CATSIGVSPDTQYF. The CDR3 DNA reads as TGTGCCACCAGCATAGGGGTTAGTCCAGATACGCAGTATTTT.

The chain carries TRBV27 and TRBJ2-1; D is possibly TRBD2 (5 bases). Germline V CDR1 and CDR2: MNHEY, SMNVEV (reference sequence). The CDR3 length is 16 residues. Trimming took 2 bases from V and 3 from J, leaving 14 bases between them. CDR3 residues: CASSLEGWAGYNEQFF. The DNA of the CDR3 is TGTGCCAGCAGTTTAGAGGGTTGGGCCGGCTACAATGAGCAGTTCTTC.

The chain joins TRBV2 to TRBJ2-3; the D is unclear. The CDR3 loop spans 12 amino acids. Trimming removed 10 bases from V and 0 bases from J, with 8 bases in between. Germline V gene lookup returns CDR1 SNHLY and CDR2 FYNNEI. DNA of the CDR3: TGTGCCACCACAATTAGCACAGATACGCAGTATTTT. The encoded protein is CATTISTDTQYF.

The rearrangement joins TRBV20-1 to TRBJ1-4; D call uncertain. V was clipped by 5 bases and J by 6 bases, with 7 bases between them. The CDR3 is 11 residues long. Germline V gene data show CDR1 as DFQATT and CDR2 as SNEGSKA (reference sequence). The CDR3 loop reads CSAAGDEKLFF. CDR3 sequence (DNA): TGCAGTGCTGCCGGGGATGAAAAACTGTTTTTT.

This clone appeared a few times. The genes are TRBV29-1 and TRBJ2-5; D is unresolved. Between the trimmed V and J ends, which lost 2 bases and 2 bases, there was a span of 9 bases. Germline-derived CDR1 and CDR2 are SQVTM and ANQGSEA. This CDR3 has 13 amino acids. The CDR3 is CSVETTLQETQYF. CDR3 bases: TGCAGCGTTGAAACGACACTTCAAGAGACCCAGTACTTC.

The gene calls are TRBV10-1 and TRBJ2-1; 7 nucleotides align to TRBD2. Looked up from germline, CDR1 is WNHNN and CDR2 is SYGVQD (reference sequence). The length of the CDR3 is 14 residues. J lost 2 bases, V lost 6 bases, and 4 bases had no gene match. The CDR3 sequence is CASSAGTTYNEQFF. CDR3 bases: TGCGCCAGCAGCGCCGGGACTACCTACAATGAGCAGTTCTTC.

The chain employs TRBV28 and TRBJ2-2; maybe TRBD1 (6 bases). Germline V lookup: CDR1 MDHEN, CDR2 SYDVKM. Trimming removed 11 bases at V and 2 bases at J, with 12 bases between. There are 13 residues in the CDR3. CDR3 in DNA: TGTGCCGCCAGGGGTCCAAACACCGGGGAGCTGTTTTTT. It encodes CAARGPNTGELFF.

The V gene is TRBV19, the J gene TRBJ2-1, with unresolved D. Trimming stripped 3 bases from V and 3 bases from J, with 6 bases between. The germline gives CDR1 LNHDA, CDR2 SQIVND (reference sequence). The CDR3 covers 13 residues. The CDR3 is CASSISNYNEQFF. The CDR3 nucleotides read TGTGCCAGTAGTATTAGTAACTACAATGAGCAGTTCTTC.

This clone was counted a few times. The chain employs TRBV19 and TRBJ1-2; 9 bases map to TRBD1. Germline CDR1 LNHDA, CDR2 SQIVND (reference sequence). The CDR3 sequence is 15 residues long. V shed 3 bases, J shed 8 bases, and the junction held 10 bases outside the gene matches. The CDR3 loop is CASSMSRDRDGGYTF. DNA for the CDR3: TGTGCCAGTAGTATGTCCCGGGACAGGGATGGAGGCTACACCTTC.

Only a few counts were recorded for this clone. This chain uses TRBV5-1 with TRBJ2-1, with 8 bases fitting TRBD2. This CDR3 region has 15 residues. CDR1 and CDR2 from the germline V gene are SGHRS and YFSETQ. V lost 0 bases to trimming and J lost 2 bases; unmatched junction nucleotides: 1. The DNA for the CDR3 is TGCGCCAGCAGCTTGGGGCGGGGGGCCTACAATGAGCAGTTCTTC. Protein: CASSLGRGAYNEQFF.

The J gene is TRBJ2-2, the V gene TRBV19; 8 bases are a match to TRBD1. The CDR3 sequence is 14 residues long. V trimming: 6 bases; J trimming: 0 bases; junction bases outside the gene matches: 0. Germline loops: CDR1 LNHDA, CDR2 SQIVND (reference sequence). DNA for the CDR3: TGTGCCAGTAGGGACAGGGCGAACACCGGGGAGCTGTTTTTT. It yields the protein CASRDRANTGELFF.

As DNA, the CDR3 is TGCAGCGTTGTTGGTGGTGTCGGGGAAAGGTACCTTTTAGTGGCTGAAGCTTTCTTT. It encodes CSVVGGVGERYLLVAEAFF. The rearrangement uses TRBV29-1 and TRBJ1-1, with D uncertain. The length of the CDR3 is 19 residues. The germline CDR1 and CDR2 sequences are SQVTM and ANQGSEA. V was pared by 4 bases and J by 6 bases, with 33 bases between.

This clone has only a few counts. The V gene is TRBV11-2, the J gene TRBJ2-4, with D perhaps matching TRBD1 (6 bases). The CDR3 runs to 17 residues. The germline V gene encodes CDR1 SGHAT and CDR2 FQNNGV. The ends were cut back, 6 bases at V and 2 bases at J, with 20 bases in the middle. CDR3 nucleotide sequence: TGTGCCAGCAGTCCTAAACCGGGACAAGCGACCAAAAACATTCAGTACTTC. This translates into CASSPKPGQATKNIQYF.

V and J are TRBV19 and TRBJ1-2, with D uncertain. The length of the CDR3 is 15 residues. Between the trimmed V and J ends, which lost 6 bases and 4 bases, there was a span of 18 bases. The germline gives CDR1 LNHDA, CDR2 SQIVND (reference sequence). The CDR3 is CASRSVKGGSYGYTF. CDR3 nucleotides: TGTGCCAGTAGGTCGGTGAAGGGAGGATCCTATGGCTACACCTTC.

The chain joins TRBV6-1 to TRBJ2-7; D possibly corresponds to TRBD1 (6 bases). The germline gives CDR1 MNHNS, CDR2 SASEGT. The CDR3 contains 12 residues. The ends were cut back, 11 bases at V and 2 bases at J, with 13 bases in the middle. The CDR3 loop is CALSRGAYEQYF. The DNA for the CDR3 is TGTGCCTTAAGCAGGGGCGCCTACGAGCAGTACTTC.

In this sample, this clone turned up a few times. The CDR3 loop is CASTVGLHSYEQYF. The CDR3 nucleotides are TGTGCCAGCACAGTGGGACTGCATTCCTACGAGCAGTACTTC. The genes are TRBV7-2 and TRBJ2-7; maybe TRBD2 (6 bases). Germline V gives CDR1 SGHTA, CDR2 FQGNSA. This CDR3 contains 14 residues. With 7 bases removed from V and 1 base from J, the gap between germline ends came to 14 bases.

The table lists this clone with a few counts. The chain couples TRBV29-1 to TRBJ2-7; 8 nucleotides agree with TRBD2. The germline V gene encodes CDR1 SQVTM and CDR2 ANQGSEA. Germline trimming cut 3 bases from V and 5 bases from J; bases unmatched to any gene: 9. The CDR3 runs to 14 residues. CDR3 nucleotide sequence: TGCAGCGTTGATCCACACGGGGGGGGAGACGAGCAGTACTTC. Amino acids: CSVDPHGGGDEQYF.

This clone was observed a few times. The chain employs TRBV5-6 and TRBJ1-5; D possibly corresponds to TRBD1 (5 bases). CDR1 and CDR2 from the germline V gene are SGHDT and YYEEEE. V was trimmed by 3 bases and J by 2 bases, leaving 9 bases between them. This CDR3 comprises 14 residues. CDR3 DNA sequence: TGTGCCAGCAGCTCAGGGAGGCGCAATCAGCCCCAGCATTTT. It yields the protein CASSSGRRNQPQHF.

This clone occurred a few times. Written as DNA, the CDR3 is TGTGCCAGCAGCTTCGGAGCGGGAGGCCTAGGCTCCTACGAGCAGTACTTC. This gives the protein CASSFGAGGLGSYEQYF. The rearrangement uses TRBV7-9 and TRBJ2-7; TRBD2 matches at 9 bases. CDR1 is SEHNR and CDR2 is FQNEAQ in the germline V gene (reference sequence). CDR3 length: 17 amino acids. The junction had 9 bases not matched to a gene; V was cut back by 3 bases and J by 0 bases.

Only a few counts were recorded for this clone. The chain is built from TRBV6-5 and TRBJ2-3; D perhaps matches TRBD1 (5 bases). V lost 2 bases to trimming and J lost 0 bases, with 12 bases between them. CDR3 length equals 16 residues. CDR1 and CDR2 from the germline V gene are MNHEY and SVGAGI. The CDR3 DNA follows: TGTGCCAGCAGTTACGACAGAACTTCTAGCACAGATACGCAGTATTTT. Translating it yields CASSYDRTSSTDTQYF.

This clone was seen a handful of times. DNA of the CDR3: TGTGCCAGCAGCTTCCAGGGCATCTACAATGAGCAGTTCTTC. It encodes CASSFQGIYNEQFF. This chain connects TRBV11-2 to TRBJ2-1; D possibly corresponds to TRBD1 (5 bases). CDR3 length equals 14 residues. V was pared by 3 bases and J by 3 bases, with 9 bases between. CDR1 is SGHAT and CDR2 is FQNNGV in the germline V gene.

This clone showed up just a few times. The gene calls are TRBV5-4 and TRBJ2-1, with 9 nucleotides matching TRBD2. The CDR3 covers 15 residues. The ends lost 1 base at V and 10 bases at J; junction bases unmatched: 9. CDR1 SGHNT and CDR2 YYREEE come from the germline V gene (reference sequence). In DNA form, the CDR3 reads TGTGCCAGCAGCTTGAGTCAGCTAGCGGGAAGGGAGCAGTTCTTC. Translating it yields CASSLSQLAGREQFF.

The J gene is TRBJ2-7, the V gene TRBV23-1; 9 nucleotides agree with TRBD1. TRBV23-1 is an ORF, with its function uncertain. Trimming removed 4 bases from V and 7 bases from J; junction bases left unmatched: 5. CDR3 size: 13 residues. The DNA for the CDR3 is TGCGCCAGCAGTCCCCGGGACAGGGAAGAGCAGTACTTC. Amino acid sequence: CASSPRDREEQYF.

This clone was observed a handful of times. This chain uses TRBV4-2 with TRBJ2-5; 10 bases fit TRBD2. Trimming removed 0 bases from V and 2 bases from J; junction bases left unmatched: 6. CDR1 is LGHNA, CDR2 YNFKEQ, per germline. The CDR3 sequence is 17 residues long. The CDR3 region has the DNA TGTGCCAGCAGCCAAGATCCCTTGACTAGCGGGCAAGAGACCCAGTACTTC. It translates to CASSQDPLTSGQETQYF.

This clone was picked up a small number of times. The gene calls are TRBV27 and TRBJ1-2, with D perhaps TRBD1 (6 bases). Trimming removed 6 bases at V and 2 bases at J, with 16 bases between. CDR3 length: 15 residues. Germline lookup yields CDR1 MNHEY and CDR2 SMNVEV (reference sequence). This chain's CDR3 is CASSQTGSGNYGYTF. The CDR3 DNA sequence: TGTGCCAGCAGCCAGACAGGATCAGGGAACTATGGCTACACCTTC.

This clone was recorded a few times. This chain joins TRBV27 and TRBJ2-5; TRBD2 matches at 7 bases. The CDR3 runs 16 residues. The V gene's germline CDR1 is MNHEY and CDR2 SMNVEV (reference sequence). J lost 1 base, V lost 6 bases, and 11 bases had no gene match. CDR3: CASRPIGASGQETQYF. CDR3 DNA sequence: TGTGCCAGCAGGCCCATAGGAGCTAGCGGCCAAGAGACCCAGTACTTC.

J is TRBJ2-3 and V is TRBV15; D gene ambiguous. V gave up 0 bases and J gave up 2 bases, with 9 bases separating them. The CDR3 has 15 amino acids. CDR1 and CDR2 from the germline V gene are LNHNV and YYDKDF (reference sequence). DNA for the CDR3: TGTGCCACCAGCAGAGAATTGGGCCTCACAGATACGCAGTATTTT. Translated: CATSRELGLTDTQYF.

The V gene is TRBV29-1, the J gene TRBJ2-5; the D is unclear. Germline V lookup: CDR1 SQVTM, CDR2 ANQGSEA. The CDR3 totals 12 residues. V lost 6 bases, J lost 2 bases, and 10 bases lay in between. The CDR3 DNA is TGCAGCGTGGCTCAACCGCAAGAGACCCAGTACTTC. It yields the protein CSVAQPQETQYF.

This clone showed up just a few times. The rearrangement links TRBV29-1 to TRBJ1-1; 9 nucleotides line up with TRBD1. Trimming removed 6 bases from V and 7 bases from J; junction bases left unmatched: 9. The germline V gene has CDR1 SQVTM and CDR2 ANQGSEA. The CDR3 is 13 residues long. The CDR3 is CSVGDRVIFEAFF. The DNA of the CDR3 is TGCAGCGTCGGGGACAGGGTCATTTTTGAAGCTTTCTTT. The entire variable domain, with the rest obtained from reference TRBV29-1 and TRBJ1-1, is as follows: SAVISQKPSRDICQRGTSLTIQCQVDSQVTMMFWYRQQPGQSLTLIATANQGSEATYESGFVIDKFPISRPNLTFSTLTVSNMSPEDSSIYLCSVGDRVIFEAFFGQGTRLTVV.